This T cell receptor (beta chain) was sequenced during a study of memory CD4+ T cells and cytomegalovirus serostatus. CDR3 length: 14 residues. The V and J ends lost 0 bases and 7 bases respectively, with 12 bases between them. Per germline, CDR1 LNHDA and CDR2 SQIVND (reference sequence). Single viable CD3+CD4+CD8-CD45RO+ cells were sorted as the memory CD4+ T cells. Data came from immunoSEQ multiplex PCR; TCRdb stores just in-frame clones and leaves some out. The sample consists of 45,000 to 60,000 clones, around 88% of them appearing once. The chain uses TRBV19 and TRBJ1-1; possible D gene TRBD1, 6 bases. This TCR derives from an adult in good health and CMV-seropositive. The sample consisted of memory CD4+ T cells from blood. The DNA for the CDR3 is TGTGCCAGTAGTATAGATACAGGGACCAGTGAAGCTTTCTTT. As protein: CASSIDTGTSEAFF. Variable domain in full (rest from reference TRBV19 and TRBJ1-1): DGGITQSPKYLFRKEGQNVTLSCEQNLNHDAMYWYRQDPGQGLRLIYYSQIVNDFQKGDIAEGYSVSREKKESFPLTVTSAQKNPTAFYLCASSIDTGTSEAFFGQGTRLTVV.